This T cell receptor beta chain was found in a study of OX40 agonist ivuxolimab in advanced cancers. Study overall: With ivuxolimab, an agonistic anti-OX40 (CD134) antibody, patients were treated.

The protocol was immunoSEQ multiplex PCR, while the TCRdb copy is restricted to in-frame clones and leaves out a portion. The sample yields 40,000 to 45,000 clones, approximately 90% seen once. In regard to this clone: Its specificity is unknown.

J gave up 0 bases and V 4 bases, and 12 bases lay outside the gene matches. The CDR3 contains 19 residues. Per the germline V gene, CDR1 is SGHTA and CDR2 is FQGNSA. Points from the study as a whole: Expanded clones were, on average, more numerous among CD8+ T cells than CD4+. Low normalized T-cell clonal expansion was also seen in some nonresponders. CD4+ and CD8+ blood T cells expanded clonally by week 6 at 0.1 to 3.0 mg/kg.

The gene calls are TRBV7-2 and TRBJ2-3, with TRBD2 matching over 11 bases. The origin of this receptor is an adult with an advanced solid tumor such as melanoma, head and neck, liver or kidney cancer. The source material was CD4+ or CD8+ T cells sorted from blood, sampled in a trial of the OX40 agonist ivuxolimab. The CDR3 nucleotides read TGTGCCAGCAGCTCTACCCCGGGACTAGCGGTGCGTAGCACAGATACGCAGTATTTT. It codes for CASSSTPGLAVRSTDTQYF.